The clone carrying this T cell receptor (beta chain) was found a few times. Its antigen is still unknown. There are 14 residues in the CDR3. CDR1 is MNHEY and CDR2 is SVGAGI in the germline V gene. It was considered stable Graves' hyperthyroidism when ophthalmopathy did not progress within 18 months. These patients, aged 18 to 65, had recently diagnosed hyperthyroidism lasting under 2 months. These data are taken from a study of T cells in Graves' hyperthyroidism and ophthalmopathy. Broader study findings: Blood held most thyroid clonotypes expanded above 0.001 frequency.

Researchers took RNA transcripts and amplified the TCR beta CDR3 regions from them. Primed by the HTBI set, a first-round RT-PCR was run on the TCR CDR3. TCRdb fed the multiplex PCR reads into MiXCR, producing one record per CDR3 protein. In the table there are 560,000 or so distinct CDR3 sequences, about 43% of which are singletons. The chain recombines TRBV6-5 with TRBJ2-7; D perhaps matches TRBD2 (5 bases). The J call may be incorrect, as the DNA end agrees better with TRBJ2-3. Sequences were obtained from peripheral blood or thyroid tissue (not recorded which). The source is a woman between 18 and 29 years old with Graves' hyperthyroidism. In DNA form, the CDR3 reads TGTGCCAGCAGTTTGGCGGGTAGGGCAGATACGCAGTATTTT. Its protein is CASSLAGRADTQYF.